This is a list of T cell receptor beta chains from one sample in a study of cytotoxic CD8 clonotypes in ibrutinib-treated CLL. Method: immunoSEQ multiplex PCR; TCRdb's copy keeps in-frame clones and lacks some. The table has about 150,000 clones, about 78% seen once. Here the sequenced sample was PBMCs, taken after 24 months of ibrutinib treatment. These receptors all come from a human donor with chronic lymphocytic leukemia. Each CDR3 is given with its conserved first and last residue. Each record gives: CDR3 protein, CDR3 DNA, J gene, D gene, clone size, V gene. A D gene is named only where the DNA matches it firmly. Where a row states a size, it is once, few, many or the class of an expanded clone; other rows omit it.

cdr3_aa: CASSTRLAVQETQYF
cdr3_nt: TGTGCCAGCAGCACCCGACTAGCGGTTCAAGAGACCCAGTACTTC
j_call: TRBJ2-5
d_call: TRBD2
clone_size: once
v_call: TRBV6-6

cdr3_aa: CASSPIGPTVEQYF
cdr3_nt: TGTGCCAGTAGTCCAATCGGACCGACGGTCGAGCAGTACTTC
j_call: TRBJ2-7
d_call: NA
clone_size: few
v_call: TRBV19

cdr3_aa: CASGSAGFGTQYF
cdr3_nt: TGTGCCAGCGGATCCGCGGGATTCGGGACCCAGTACTTC
j_call: TRBJ2-5
d_call: NA
clone_size: NA
v_call: TRBV27

cdr3_aa: CASSPRGGGQETQYF
cdr3_nt: TGTGCCAGCAGCCCCCGGGGGGGTGGCCAAGAGACCCAGTACTTC
j_call: TRBJ2-5
d_call: TRBD2
clone_size: many
v_call: TRBV7-9

cdr3_aa: CASSQGLAEMADTQYF
cdr3_nt: TGTGCCAGCAGCCAAGGACTAGCGGAAATGGCGGATACGCAGTATTTT
j_call: TRBJ2-3
d_call: TRBD2
clone_size: NA
v_call: TRBV4-2

cdr3_aa: CASTQSGVNTEAFF
cdr3_nt: TGTGCCAGCACCCAGAGTGGGGTGAACACTGAAGCTTTCTTT
j_call: TRBJ1-1
d_call: NA
clone_size: once
v_call: TRBV9

cdr3_aa: CASSLGTAKNIQYF
cdr3_nt: TGTGCCAGCAGCCTGGGGACGGCCAAAAACATTCAGTACTTC
j_call: TRBJ2-4
d_call: NA
clone_size: few
v_call: TRBV9

cdr3_aa: CASSLVGDHEQYF
cdr3_nt: TGTGCCAGCAGCTTAGTCGGGGACCACGAGCAGTACTTC
j_call: TRBJ2-7
d_call: NA
clone_size: NA
v_call: TRBV7-9

cdr3_aa: CASSKRLPKGEQFF
cdr3_nt: TGTGCCAGCAGCAAACGCCTCCCAAAAGGGGAGCAGTTCTTC
j_call: TRBJ2-1
d_call: NA
clone_size: NA
v_call: TRBV7-8

cdr3_aa: CASSLWQGGNTGELFF
cdr3_nt: TGTGCCAGCAGCTTATGGCAGGGAGGGAACACCGGGGAGCTGTTTTTT
j_call: TRBJ2-2
d_call: NA
clone_size: NA
v_call: TRBV13

cdr3_aa: CASSSGQGYEQFF
cdr3_nt: TGTGCCAGCAGTTCGGGACAGGGCTATGAGCAGTTCTTC
j_call: TRBJ2-1
d_call: TRBD1
clone_size: NA
v_call: TRBV6-5

cdr3_aa: CATISGYGYTF
cdr3_nt: TGTGCCACAATAAGTGGATATGGCTACACCTTC
j_call: TRBJ1-2
d_call: NA
clone_size: NA
v_call: TRBV28

cdr3_aa: CATSSGLNTDTQYF
cdr3_nt: TGTGCCACCAGCAGCGGCCTTAACACAGATACGCAGTATTTT
j_call: TRBJ2-3
d_call: NA
clone_size: NA
v_call: TRBV15

cdr3_aa: CACRLNKRGVGAQYF
cdr3_nt: TGTGCCTGTCGCCTTAATAAGCGAGGGGTTGGAGCCCAGTACTTC
j_call: TRBJ2-5
d_call: NA
clone_size: NA
v_call: TRBV6-5

cdr3_aa: CASSPQRTSGRGEYF
cdr3_nt: TGTGCCAGCAGCCCCCAGAGGACTAGCGGGAGGGGGGAGTACTTC
j_call: TRBJ2-7
d_call: TRBD2
clone_size: NA
v_call: TRBV6-5

cdr3_aa: CATLQILNEKLFF
cdr3_nt: TGTGCCACCCTTCAAATTCTTAATGAAAAACTGTTTTTT
j_call: TRBJ1-4
d_call: NA
clone_size: few
v_call: TRBV28

cdr3_aa: CASSPSGETQYF
cdr3_nt: TGTGCCAGCTCACCCTCCGGGGAGACCCAGTACTTC
j_call: TRBJ2-5
d_call: NA
clone_size: NA
v_call: TRBV18

cdr3_aa: CASSLWGGPEQYF
cdr3_nt: TGTGCCAGCAGTTTATGGGGGGGACCCGAGCAGTACTTC
j_call: TRBJ2-7
d_call: NA
clone_size: NA
v_call: TRBV28

cdr3_aa: CATLRSGPNEKLFF
cdr3_nt: TGCGCCACCTTACGCTCGGGACCAAATGAAAAACTGTTTTTT
j_call: TRBJ1-4
d_call: NA
clone_size: medium-sized
v_call: TRBV5-1

cdr3_aa: CASSQRQGGADTQYF
cdr3_nt: TGTGCCAGCAGCCAGAGACAGGGAGGCGCAGATACGCAGTATTTT
j_call: TRBJ2-3
d_call: NA
clone_size: NA
v_call: TRBV7-9

cdr3_aa: CASSPPGNTGELFF
cdr3_nt: TGTGCCAGCAGCCCCCCAGGGAACACCGGGGAGCTGTTTTTT
j_call: TRBJ2-2
d_call: NA
clone_size: NA
v_call: TRBV7-2

cdr3_aa: CASSFGTADNYGYTF
cdr3_nt: TGTGCCAGCAGCTTTGGGACAGCCGATAACTATGGCTACACCTTC
j_call: TRBJ1-2
d_call: TRBD1
clone_size: few
v_call: TRBV11-2

cdr3_aa: CAISESGAPEQPQHF
cdr3_nt: TGTGCCATCAGTGAGTCGGGGGCCCCTGAGCAGCCCCAGCATTTT
j_call: TRBJ1-5
d_call: NA
clone_size: few
v_call: TRBV10-3

cdr3_aa: CASSLGGGGTGELFF
cdr3_nt: TGCGCCAGCAGCTTGGGCGGAGGGGGCACCGGGGAGCTGTTTTTT
j_call: TRBJ2-2
d_call: NA
clone_size: NA
v_call: TRBV5-1

cdr3_aa: CASSQPGTANYGYTF
cdr3_nt: TGCGCCAGCAGCCAACCCGGGACGGCTAACTATGGCTACACCTTC
j_call: TRBJ1-2
d_call: NA
clone_size: NA
v_call: TRBV4-3

cdr3_aa: CASSRDPKETQYF
cdr3_nt: TGCGCCAGCAGCCGGGACCCAAAAGAGACCCAGTACTTC
j_call: TRBJ2-5
d_call: NA
clone_size: NA
v_call: TRBV4-1

cdr3_aa: CASSVNRDTQYF
cdr3_nt: TGTGCCAGCAGTGTCAACAGGGATACGCAGTATTTT
j_call: TRBJ2-3
d_call: NA
clone_size: NA
v_call: TRBV2

cdr3_aa: CASSSTGGSRETQYF
cdr3_nt: TGTGCCAGCAGCTCAACAGGGGGCAGTCGGGAGACCCAGTACTTC
j_call: TRBJ2-5
d_call: TRBD1
clone_size: NA
v_call: TRBV5-6

cdr3_aa: CASSLEGPDYGYTF
cdr3_nt: TGCGCCAGCAGCTTGGAAGGTCCGGACTATGGCTACACCTTC
j_call: TRBJ1-2
d_call: NA
clone_size: many
v_call: TRBV5-1

cdr3_aa: CASSLAPQDGGAQYF
cdr3_nt: TGCGCCAGCAGCTTGGCCCCCCAGGACGGAGGGGCCCAGTACTTC
j_call: TRBJ2-5
d_call: NA
clone_size: once
v_call: TRBV5-1

cdr3_aa: CASSQRTGELFF
cdr3_nt: TGTGCCAGCAGTCAAAGGACCGGGGAGCTGTTTTTT
j_call: TRBJ2-2
d_call: NA
clone_size: NA
v_call: TRBV6-5

cdr3_aa: CASSSLGPQHF
cdr3_nt: TGTGCCAGCAGTTCCTTAGGGCCCCAGCATTTT
j_call: TRBJ1-5
d_call: NA
clone_size: few
v_call: TRBV28

cdr3_aa: CASSPIEITDTQYF
cdr3_nt: TGTGCCAGCAGCCCCATCGAGATCACAGATACGCAGTATTTT
j_call: TRBJ2-3
d_call: NA
clone_size: few
v_call: TRBV6-6

cdr3_aa: CASSRLVAPIEQYF
cdr3_nt: TGTGCCAGCAGTCGGTTAGTGGCCCCTATCGAGCAGTACTTC
j_call: TRBJ2-7
d_call: NA
clone_size: NA
v_call: TRBV7-2

cdr3_aa: CASSQSPRETQYF
cdr3_nt: TGTGCCAGCAGCCAGAGCCCCAGGGAGACCCAGTACTTC
j_call: TRBJ2-5
d_call: NA
clone_size: once
v_call: TRBV4-2

cdr3_aa: CAISGGTENEQFF
cdr3_nt: TGTGCCATCAGTGGGGGGACAGAAAATGAGCAGTTCTTC
j_call: TRBJ2-1
d_call: TRBD1
clone_size: NA
v_call: TRBV10-3

cdr3_aa: CASSQWAGSSNEKLFF
cdr3_nt: TGTGCCAGCAGCCAGTGGGCCGGGTCGTCTAATGAAAAACTGTTTTTT
j_call: TRBJ1-4
d_call: NA
clone_size: once
v_call: TRBV4-2

cdr3_aa: CASSLTSGERRTNYGYTF
cdr3_nt: TGTGCCAGCAGCTTAACGTCGGGGGAGAGGCGGACTAACTATGGCTACACCTTC
j_call: TRBJ1-2
d_call: NA
clone_size: NA
v_call: TRBV11-2

cdr3_aa: CASSLGSGFDEQYF
cdr3_nt: TGTGCCAGCAGCTTAGGGTCAGGGTTCGACGAGCAGTACTTC
j_call: TRBJ2-7
d_call: NA
clone_size: many
v_call: TRBV7-3

cdr3_aa: CASSQGPQGSLGYEQFF
cdr3_nt: TGCGCCAGCAGCCAAGGCCCACAGGGTTCTCTCGGCTATGAGCAGTTCTTC
j_call: TRBJ2-1
d_call: NA
clone_size: NA
v_call: TRBV4-3

cdr3_aa: CASTPGLAKNIQYF
cdr3_nt: TGTGCCAGTACACCGGGACTAGCCAAAAACATTCAGTACTTC
j_call: TRBJ2-4
d_call: NA
clone_size: NA
v_call: TRBV19

cdr3_aa: CASSSGLAGPQETQYF
cdr3_nt: TGTGCCAGCAGCTCCGGACTAGCGGGGCCACAAGAGACCCAGTACTTC
j_call: TRBJ2-5
d_call: TRBD2
clone_size: NA
v_call: TRBV7-6

cdr3_aa: CASSLGRDNEQFF
cdr3_nt: TGTGCCAGCAGCCTAGGGAGGGACAATGAGCAGTTCTTC
j_call: TRBJ2-1
d_call: TRBD2
clone_size: few
v_call: TRBV7-3

cdr3_aa: CAAGAASSYGYTF
cdr3_nt: TGTGCCGCAGGGGCCGCAAGCTCCTATGGCTACACCTTC
j_call: TRBJ1-2
d_call: NA
clone_size: NA
v_call: TRBV28

cdr3_aa: CASSPQGGLDQPQHF
cdr3_nt: TGTGCCAGCTCACCACAGGGCGGTTTGGATCAGCCCCAGCATTTT
j_call: TRBJ1-5
d_call: NA
clone_size: NA
v_call: TRBV18

cdr3_aa: CASSLAPRRGETQYF
cdr3_nt: TGTGCCAGCAGCTTAGCCCCCAGACGGGGGGAGACCCAGTACTTC
j_call: TRBJ2-5
d_call: NA
clone_size: NA
v_call: TRBV7-3

cdr3_aa: CAWRGAPSYEQYF
cdr3_nt: TGTGCCTGGAGGGGAGCCCCTTCCTACGAGCAGTACTTC
j_call: TRBJ2-7
d_call: NA
clone_size: NA
v_call: TRBV30

cdr3_aa: CASSGTFNYGYTF
cdr3_nt: TGTGCCAGCAGCGGGACGTTTAACTATGGCTACACCTTC
j_call: TRBJ1-2
d_call: NA
clone_size: few
v_call: TRBV28

cdr3_aa: CASRRTGNTGELFF
cdr3_nt: TGTGCCAGCAGACGGACAGGGAACACCGGGGAGCTGTTTTTT
j_call: TRBJ2-2
d_call: TRBD1
clone_size: NA
v_call: TRBV9

cdr3_aa: CASSYSTGNTIYF
cdr3_nt: TGTGCCAGCAGTTACTCGACCGGAAACACCATATATTTT
j_call: TRBJ1-3
d_call: NA
clone_size: once
v_call: TRBV6-5

cdr3_aa: CASSLRGSSGYGYTF
cdr3_nt: TGTGCCAGCAGCTTGCGGGGCTCTTCTGGCTATGGCTACACCTTC
j_call: TRBJ1-2
d_call: NA
clone_size: NA
v_call: TRBV5-4